This T cell receptor (beta chain) appears in the sequencing data of a study of blood T cell repertoires in COVID-19. Germline assignment: CDR1 LNHDA and CDR2 SQIVND (reference sequence). V dropped 3 bases and J dropped 1; count of bases not matched to a gene: 8. The CDR3 spans 18 residues. Clones were sequenced by immunoSEQ multiplex PCR, and TCRdb holds only the in-frame ones, with some missing. The sample has 400,000 to 550,000 clones; 87% are singletons. Everyone who took part was roughly 18 to 95 years old, and they came from about two dozen US areas. This chain uses TRBV19 with TRBJ1-6; TRBD1 matches at 8 bases. The material sequenced was PBMCs or T cells enriched from blood (not recorded which). This TCR came from a woman younger than 30 with acute COVID-19. The CDR3 bases are TGTGCCAGTAGTATCGAGGGACAGGAGGGGTCCTATAATTCACCCCTCCACTTT. This codes for CASSIEGQEGSYNSPLHF.